The sequence of this T cell receptor beta chain was determined in a study of T cell changes during pregnancy in multiple sclerosis. This table comes from immunoSEQ multiplex PCR, and its TCRdb copy is limited to in-frame clones, with some not included. Of around 50,000 clones listed, 92% are singletons. V was cut by 4 bases and J by 6 bases, with 18 bases left in between. This CDR3 spans 16 amino acids. Germline V gene sequence: CDR1 SEHNR, CDR2 FQNEAQ (reference sequence). The chain employs TRBV7-9 and TRBJ2-2; the D gene is possibly TRBD1 (6 bases). This clonotype originated in a female donor with multiple sclerosis, enrolled in a pregnancy study. The sequences come from CD4+ T cells from peripheral blood mononuclear cells, collected in the third trimester of pregnancy. The CDR3 sequence is CASSSTGNPTPGELFF. The CDR3 DNA follows: TGTGCCAGCAGCTCCACAGGGAACCCAACCCCCGGGGAGCTGTTTTTT.